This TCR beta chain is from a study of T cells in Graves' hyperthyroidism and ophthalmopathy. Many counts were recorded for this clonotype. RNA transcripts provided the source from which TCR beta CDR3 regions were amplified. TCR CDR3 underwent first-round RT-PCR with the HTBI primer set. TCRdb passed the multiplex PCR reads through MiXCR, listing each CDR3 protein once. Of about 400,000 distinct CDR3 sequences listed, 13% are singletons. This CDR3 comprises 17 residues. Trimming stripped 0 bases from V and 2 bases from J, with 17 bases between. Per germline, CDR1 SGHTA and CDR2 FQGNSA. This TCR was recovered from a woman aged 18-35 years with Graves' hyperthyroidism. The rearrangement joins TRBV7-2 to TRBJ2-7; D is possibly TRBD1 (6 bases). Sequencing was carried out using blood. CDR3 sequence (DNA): TGTGCCAGCAGCTTAGCGAGTTGGGGGCGAAATCCCTACGAGCAGTACTTC. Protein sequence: CASSLASWGRNPYEQYF.